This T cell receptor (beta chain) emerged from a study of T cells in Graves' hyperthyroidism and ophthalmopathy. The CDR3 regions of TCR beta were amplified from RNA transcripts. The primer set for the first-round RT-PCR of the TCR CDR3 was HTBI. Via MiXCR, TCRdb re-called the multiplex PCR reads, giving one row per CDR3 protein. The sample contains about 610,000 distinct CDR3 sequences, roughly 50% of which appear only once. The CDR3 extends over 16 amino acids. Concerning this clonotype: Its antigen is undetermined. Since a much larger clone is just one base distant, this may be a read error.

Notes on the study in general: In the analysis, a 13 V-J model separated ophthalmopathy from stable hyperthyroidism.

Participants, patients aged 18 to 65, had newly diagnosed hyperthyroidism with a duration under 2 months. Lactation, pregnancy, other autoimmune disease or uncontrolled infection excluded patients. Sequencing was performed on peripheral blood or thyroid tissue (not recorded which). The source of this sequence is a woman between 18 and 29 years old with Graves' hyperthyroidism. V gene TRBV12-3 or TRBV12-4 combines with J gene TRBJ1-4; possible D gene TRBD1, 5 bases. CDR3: CASSPNRGGTGEKLLF. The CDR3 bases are TGTGCCAGCAGTCCCAACCGGGGGGGAACGGGCGAAAAACTGCTTTTT.